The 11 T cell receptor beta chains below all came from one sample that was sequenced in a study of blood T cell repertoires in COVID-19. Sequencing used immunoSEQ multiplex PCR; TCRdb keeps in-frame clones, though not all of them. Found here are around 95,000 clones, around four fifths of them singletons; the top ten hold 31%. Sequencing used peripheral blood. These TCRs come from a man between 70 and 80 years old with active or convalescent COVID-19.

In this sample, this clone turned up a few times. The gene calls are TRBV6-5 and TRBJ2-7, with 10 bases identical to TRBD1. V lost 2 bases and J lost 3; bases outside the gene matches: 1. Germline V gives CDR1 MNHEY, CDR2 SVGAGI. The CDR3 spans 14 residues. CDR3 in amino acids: CASSYGQGGYEQYF. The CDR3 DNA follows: TGTGCCAGCAGTTACGGACAGGGGGGCTACGAGCAGTACTTC.

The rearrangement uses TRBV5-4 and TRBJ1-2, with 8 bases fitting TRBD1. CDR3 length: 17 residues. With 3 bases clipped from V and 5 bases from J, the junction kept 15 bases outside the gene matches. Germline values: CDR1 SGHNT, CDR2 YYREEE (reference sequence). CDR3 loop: CASSSTPGTGHKYGYTF. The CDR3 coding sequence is TGTGCCAGCAGCTCAACGCCCGGGACAGGACACAAATATGGCTACACCTTC.

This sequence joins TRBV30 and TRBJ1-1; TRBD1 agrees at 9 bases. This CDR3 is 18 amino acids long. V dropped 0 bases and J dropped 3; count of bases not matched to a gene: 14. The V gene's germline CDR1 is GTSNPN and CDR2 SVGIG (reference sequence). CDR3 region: CAWSVLRPTQGAYTEAFF. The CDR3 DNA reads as TGTGCCTGGAGTGTATTACGTCCCACACAGGGGGCATACACTGAAGCTTTCTTT.

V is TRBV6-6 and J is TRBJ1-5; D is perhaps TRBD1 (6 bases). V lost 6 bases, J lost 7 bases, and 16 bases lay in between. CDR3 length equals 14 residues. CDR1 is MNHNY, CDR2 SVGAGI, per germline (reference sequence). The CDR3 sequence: CASRPQGLGQPQHF. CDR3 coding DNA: TGTGCCAGCAGACCCCAGGGGCTGGGCCAGCCCCAGCATTTT.

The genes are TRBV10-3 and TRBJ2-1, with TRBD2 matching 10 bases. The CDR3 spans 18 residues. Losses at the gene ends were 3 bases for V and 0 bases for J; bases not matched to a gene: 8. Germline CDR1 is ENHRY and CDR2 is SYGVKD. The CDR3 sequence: CAISDYSGGLNSYNEQFF. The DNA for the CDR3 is TGTGCCATCAGTGATTATAGCGGGGGGCTAAACTCCTACAATGAGCAGTTCTTC.

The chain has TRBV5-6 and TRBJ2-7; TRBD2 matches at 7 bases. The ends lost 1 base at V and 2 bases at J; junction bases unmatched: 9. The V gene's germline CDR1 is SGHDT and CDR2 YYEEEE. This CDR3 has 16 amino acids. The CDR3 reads CASSLFGGGGTYEQYF. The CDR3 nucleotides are TGTGCCAGCAGCTTGTTTGGTGGGGGAGGGACCTACGAGCAGTACTTC.

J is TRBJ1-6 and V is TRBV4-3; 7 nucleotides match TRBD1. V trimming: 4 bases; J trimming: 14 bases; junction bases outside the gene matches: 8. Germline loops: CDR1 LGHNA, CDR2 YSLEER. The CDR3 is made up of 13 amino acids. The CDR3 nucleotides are TGCGCCAGCAGCCTCGCAGGGGGTTCGTCCCTCCACTTT. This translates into CASSLAGGSSLHF.

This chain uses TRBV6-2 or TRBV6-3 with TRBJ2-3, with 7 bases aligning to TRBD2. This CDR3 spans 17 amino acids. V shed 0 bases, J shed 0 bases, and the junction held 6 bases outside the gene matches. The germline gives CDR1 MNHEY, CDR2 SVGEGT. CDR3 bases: TGTGCCAGCAGTTACTCTTGGGCGGGAGAGAGCACAGATACGCAGTATTTT. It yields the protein CASSYSWAGESTDTQYF.

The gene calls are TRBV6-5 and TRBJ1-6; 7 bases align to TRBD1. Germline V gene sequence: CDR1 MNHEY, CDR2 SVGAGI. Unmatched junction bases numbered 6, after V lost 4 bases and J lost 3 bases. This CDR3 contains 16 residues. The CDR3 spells CASSSGTDIYNSPLHF. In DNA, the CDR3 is TGTGCCAGCAGTTCCGGGACAGATATCTATAATTCACCCCTCCACTTT.

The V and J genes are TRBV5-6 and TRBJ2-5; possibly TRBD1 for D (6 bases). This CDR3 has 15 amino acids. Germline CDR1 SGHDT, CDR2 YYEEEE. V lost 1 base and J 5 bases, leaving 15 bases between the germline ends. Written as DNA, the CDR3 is TGTGCCAGCAGCTTGTGGGGGCCGACACGGGAGACCCAGTACTTC. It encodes CASSLWGPTRETQYF. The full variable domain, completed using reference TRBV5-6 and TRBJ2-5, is DAGVTQSPTHLIKTRGQQVTLRCSPKSGHDTVSWYQQALGQGPQFIFQYYEEEERQRGNFPDRFSGHQFPNYSSELNVNALLLGDSALYLCASSLWGPTRETQYFGPGTRLLVL.

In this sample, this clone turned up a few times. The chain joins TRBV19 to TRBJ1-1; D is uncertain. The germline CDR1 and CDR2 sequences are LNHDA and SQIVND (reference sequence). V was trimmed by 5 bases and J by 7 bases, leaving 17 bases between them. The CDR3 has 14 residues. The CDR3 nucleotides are TGTGCCAGTAGTTCTTACGGGGTTGCGGTTGAAGCTTTCTTT. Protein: CASSSYGVAVEAFF.